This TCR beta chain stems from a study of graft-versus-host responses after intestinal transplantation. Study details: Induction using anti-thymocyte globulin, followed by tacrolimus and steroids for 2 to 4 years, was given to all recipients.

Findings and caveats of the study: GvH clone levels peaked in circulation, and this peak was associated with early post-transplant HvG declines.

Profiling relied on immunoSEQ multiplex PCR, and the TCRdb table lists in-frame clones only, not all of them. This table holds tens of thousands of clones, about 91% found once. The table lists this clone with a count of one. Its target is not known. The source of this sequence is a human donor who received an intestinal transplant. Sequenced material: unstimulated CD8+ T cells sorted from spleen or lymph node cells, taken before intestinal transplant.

In nucleotides, the CDR3 is TGTGCCAGCAGCGAAGGGGGGGGGAGCTCCTACAATGAGCAGTTCTTC. It encodes CASSEGGGSSYNEQFF. This chain connects TRBV9 to TRBJ2-1; maybe TRBD2 (7 bases). Trimming cost V 3 bases and J 0 bases, with 13 bases left between them. The CDR3 is 16 residues long. Germline lookup yields CDR1 SGDLS and CDR2 YYNGEE.